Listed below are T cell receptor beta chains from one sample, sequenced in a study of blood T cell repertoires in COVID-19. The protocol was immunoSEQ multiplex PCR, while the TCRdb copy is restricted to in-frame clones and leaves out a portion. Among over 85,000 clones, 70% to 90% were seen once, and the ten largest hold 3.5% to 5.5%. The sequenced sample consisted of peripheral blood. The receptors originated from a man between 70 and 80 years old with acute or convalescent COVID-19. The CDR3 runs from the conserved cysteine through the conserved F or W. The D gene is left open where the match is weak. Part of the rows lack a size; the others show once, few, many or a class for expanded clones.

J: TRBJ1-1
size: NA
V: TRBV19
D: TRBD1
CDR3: CASIDRGNTEAFF
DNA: TGTGCCAGTATAGACAGGGGGAACACTGAAGCTTTCTTT

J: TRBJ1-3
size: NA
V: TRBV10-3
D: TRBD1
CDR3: CAISIKGASGNTIYF
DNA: TGTGCCATCAGCATTAAGGGGGCCTCTGGAAACACCATATATTTT

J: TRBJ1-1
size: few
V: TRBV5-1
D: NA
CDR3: CASSSGEGRTEAFF
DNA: TGCGCCAGCAGCTCAGGGGAAGGACGTACTGAAGCTTTCTTT

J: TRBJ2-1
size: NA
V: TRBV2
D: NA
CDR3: CASSERQGSYNEQFF
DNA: TGTGCCAGCAGTGAAAGGCAGGGCTCCTACAATGAGCAGTTCTTC

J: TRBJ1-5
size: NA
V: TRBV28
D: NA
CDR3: CASSFGTVVQPQHF
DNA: TGTGCCAGCAGTTTCGGTACGGTAGTTCAGCCCCAGCATTTT

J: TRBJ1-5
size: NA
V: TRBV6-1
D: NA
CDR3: CASSARDKAIGQPQHF
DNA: TGTGCCAGCAGTGCCCGGGACAAGGCAATCGGACAGCCCCAGCATTTT

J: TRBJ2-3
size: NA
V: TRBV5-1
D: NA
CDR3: CASSFSTETFSTDTQYF
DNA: TGCGCCAGCAGCTTTTCGACGGAGACGTTTAGCACAGATACGCAGTATTTT

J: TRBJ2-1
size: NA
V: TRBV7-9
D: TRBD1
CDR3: CASSSGGTGGEQFF
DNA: TGTGCCAGCAGCTCAGGCGGCACAGGGGGTGAGCAGTTCTTC

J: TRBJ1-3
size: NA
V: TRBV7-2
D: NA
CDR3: CASGSAGGSGNTIYF
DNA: TGTGCCAGCGGCTCGGCTGGAGGATCGGGAAACACCATATATTTT

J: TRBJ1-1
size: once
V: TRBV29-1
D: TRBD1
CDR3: CSVGQGIYTEAFF
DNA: TGCAGCGTTGGACAGGGAATATACACTGAAGCTTTCTTT

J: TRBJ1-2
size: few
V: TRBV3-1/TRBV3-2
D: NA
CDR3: CASSQERGFNYGYTF
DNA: TGTGCCAGCAGCCAAGAACGAGGGTTTAACTATGGCTACACCTTC

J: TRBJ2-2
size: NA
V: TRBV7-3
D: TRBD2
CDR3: CASSSPSGGAAGELFF
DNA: TGTGCCAGCAGCTCCCCTAGCGGGGGGGCCGCCGGGGAGCTGTTTTTT

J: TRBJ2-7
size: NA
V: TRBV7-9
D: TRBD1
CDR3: CAGSKGAEQYF
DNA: TGTGCCGGCAGTAAGGGGGCCGAGCAGTACTTC

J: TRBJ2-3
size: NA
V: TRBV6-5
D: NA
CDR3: CASINGGQVDTQYF
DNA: TGTGCCAGCATTAACGGGGGGCAGGTAGATACGCAGTATTTT

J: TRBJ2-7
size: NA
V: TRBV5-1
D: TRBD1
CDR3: CASSLGQGSYEQYF
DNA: TGCGCCAGCAGCTTGGGACAGGGTAGTTACGAGCAGTACTTC

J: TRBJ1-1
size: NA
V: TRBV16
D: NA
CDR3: CASSRSRQANTEAFF
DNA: TGTGCCAGCAGCCGATCCCGACAGGCGAACACTGAAGCTTTCTTT

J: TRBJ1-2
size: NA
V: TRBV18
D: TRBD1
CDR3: CASSPYRGSGNYGYTF
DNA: TGTGCCAGCTCACCCTACAGGGGATCGGGTAACTATGGCTACACCTTC

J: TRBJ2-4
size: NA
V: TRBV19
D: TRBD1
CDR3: CASSPKRGTGEFF
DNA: TGTGCCAGTAGTCCCAAAAGGGGGACAGGGGAGTTTTTC

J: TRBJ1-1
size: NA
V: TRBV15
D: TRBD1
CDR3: CATSRGDREAEAFF
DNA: TGTGCCACCAGCAGAGGGGACAGGGAGGCTGAAGCTTTCTTT

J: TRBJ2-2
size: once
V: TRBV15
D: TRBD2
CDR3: CATSARLAGASGELFF
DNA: TGTGCCACCAGCGCCCGACTAGCGGGGGCGTCCGGGGAGCTGTTTTTT

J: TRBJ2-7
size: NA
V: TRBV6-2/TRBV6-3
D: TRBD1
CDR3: CASSYSKGRGPYEQYF
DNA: TGTGCCAGCAGTTACTCGAAGGGCAGGGGGCCGTACGAGCAGTACTTC

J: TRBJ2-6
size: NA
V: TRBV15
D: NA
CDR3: CATSREGDSSGANVLTF
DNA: TGTGCCACCAGCAGGGAGGGAGACAGCTCTGGGGCCAACGTCCTGACTTTC

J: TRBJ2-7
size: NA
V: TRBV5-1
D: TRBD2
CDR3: CASSLGLAGGEQYF
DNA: TGCGCCAGCAGCTTGGGACTAGCGGGCGGAGAGCAGTACTTC

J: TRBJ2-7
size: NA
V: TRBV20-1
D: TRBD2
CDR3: CSASFGGGSYEQYF
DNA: TGCAGTGCTAGTTTTGGCGGGGGGTCCTACGAGCAGTACTTC

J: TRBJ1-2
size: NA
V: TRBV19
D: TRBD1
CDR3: CASRRDVGTGDHGYTF
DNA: TGTGCCAGTAGACGGGACGTGGGGACAGGGGATCATGGCTACACCTTC

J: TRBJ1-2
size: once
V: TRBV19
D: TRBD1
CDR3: CASSLRPHGQGLNYGYTF
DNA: TGTGCCAGTAGTTTAAGACCCCATGGACAGGGTCTAAACTATGGCTACACCTTC

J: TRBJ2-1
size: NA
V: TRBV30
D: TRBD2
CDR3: CAWSRPSGGANEQFF
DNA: TGTGCCTGGAGTAGGCCTAGCGGGGGGGCAAATGAGCAGTTCTTC

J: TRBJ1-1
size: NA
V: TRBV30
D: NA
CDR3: CAWLGAANTEAFF
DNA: TGTGCCTGGCTAGGGGCCGCGAACACTGAAGCTTTCTTT

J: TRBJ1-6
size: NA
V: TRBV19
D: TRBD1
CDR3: CASSIPGTGGYSPLHF
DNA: TGTGCCAGTAGTATCCCCGGGACAGGGGGCTATTCACCCCTCCACTTT

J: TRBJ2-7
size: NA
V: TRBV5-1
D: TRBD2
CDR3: CASSRTTSGTYEQYF
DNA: TGCGCCAGCAGCCGCACGACTAGCGGGACCTACGAGCAGTACTTC

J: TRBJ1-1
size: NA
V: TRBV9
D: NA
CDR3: CASSVDPDTEAFF
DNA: TGTGCCAGCAGCGTAGACCCAGACACTGAAGCTTTCTTT

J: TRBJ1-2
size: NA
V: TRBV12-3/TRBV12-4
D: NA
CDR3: CASSQQGRDGYTF
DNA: TGTGCCAGCAGTCAACAGGGACGGGATGGCTACACCTTC

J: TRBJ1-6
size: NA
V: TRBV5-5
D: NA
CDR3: CASSLVSEVWSPLHF
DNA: TGTGCCAGCAGCTTGGTGTCCGAGGTATGGTCACCCCTCCACTTT

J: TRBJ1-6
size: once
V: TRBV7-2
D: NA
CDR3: CASSLDYSAPLHF
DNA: TGTGCCAGCAGCTTGGACTACTCCGCACCCCTCCACTTT

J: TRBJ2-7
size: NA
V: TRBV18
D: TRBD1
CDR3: CASSPPTGTGSYEQYF
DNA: TGTGCCAGCTCACCACCAACCGGGACAGGGTCCTACGAGCAGTACTTC

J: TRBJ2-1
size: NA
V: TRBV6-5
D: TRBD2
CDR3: CASNPGGLFYNEQFF
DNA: TGTGCCAGCAACCCGGGGGGGTTGTTTTACAATGAGCAGTTCTTC

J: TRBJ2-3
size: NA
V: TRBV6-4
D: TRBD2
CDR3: CASGGGGSTDTQYF
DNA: TGTGCCAGCGGCGGCGGGGGAAGCACAGATACGCAGTATTTT

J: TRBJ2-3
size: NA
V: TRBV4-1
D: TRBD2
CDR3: CASSLGRWSGSSTDTQYF
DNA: TGCGCCAGCAGCCTTGGCCGGTGGAGCGGGAGCAGCACAGATACGCAGTATTTT

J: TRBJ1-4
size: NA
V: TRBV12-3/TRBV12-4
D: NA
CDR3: CASSYNGGEKLFF
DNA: TGTGCCAGCAGTTACAACGGGGGGGAAAAACTGTTTTTT

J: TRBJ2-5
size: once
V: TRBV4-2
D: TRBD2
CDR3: CASSQGLRQRGDQETQYF
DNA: TGTGCCAGCAGCCAAGGGCTGCGGCAGCGGGGGGACCAAGAGACCCAGTACTTC

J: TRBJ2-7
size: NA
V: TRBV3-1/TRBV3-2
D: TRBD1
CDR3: CASSQAGTAGEQYF
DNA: TGTGCCAGCAGCCAAGCTGGGACAGCCGGCGAGCAGTACTTC

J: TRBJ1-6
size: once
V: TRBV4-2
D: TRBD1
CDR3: CASSQDPNTGVVWSPLHF
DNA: TGTGCCAGCAGCCAAGACCCGAATACAGGGGTAGTTTGGTCACCCCTCCACTTT

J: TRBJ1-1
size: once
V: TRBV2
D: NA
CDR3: CASSSLRSTEAFF
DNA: TGTGCCAGCAGTTCTTTGAGGAGCACTGAAGCTTTCTTT

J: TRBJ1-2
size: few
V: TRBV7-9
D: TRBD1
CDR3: CASSLGQGDGYTF
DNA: TGTGCCAGCAGCTTAGGGCAGGGGGATGGCTACACCTTC

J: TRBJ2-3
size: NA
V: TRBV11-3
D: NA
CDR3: CASSPGQSDTQYF
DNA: TGTGCCAGCAGCCCCGGACAGTCAGATACGCAGTATTTT

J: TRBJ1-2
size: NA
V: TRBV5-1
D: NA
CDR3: CASSLESGDYGYTF
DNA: TGCGCCAGCAGCTTGGAGTCCGGGGACTATGGCTACACCTTC

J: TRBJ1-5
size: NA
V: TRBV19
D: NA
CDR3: CASNRGGQPQHF
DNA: TGTGCCAGTAACCGCGGGGGTCAGCCCCAGCATTTT

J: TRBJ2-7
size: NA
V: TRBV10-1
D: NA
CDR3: CASSQAAGEQYF
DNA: TGCGCCAGCAGTCAGGCTGCTGGCGAGCAGTACTTC

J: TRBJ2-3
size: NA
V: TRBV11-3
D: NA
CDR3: CASSLGGGSRRADTQYF
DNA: TGTGCCAGCAGCTTAGGTGGCGGCTCCCGGAGAGCAGATACGCAGTATTTT

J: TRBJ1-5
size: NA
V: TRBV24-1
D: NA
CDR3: CATSGTAINQPQHF
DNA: TGTGCCACCAGTGGGACAGCAATAAATCAGCCCCAGCATTTT

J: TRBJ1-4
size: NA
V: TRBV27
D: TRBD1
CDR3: CASRGDRGNEKLFF
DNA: TGTGCCAGCAGGGGGGACAGGGGCAATGAAAAACTGTTTTTT

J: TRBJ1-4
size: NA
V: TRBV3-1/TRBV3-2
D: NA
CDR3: CASSSTGGGHEKLFF
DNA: TGTGCCAGCAGCTCGACAGGCGGAGGTCATGAAAAACTGTTTTTT

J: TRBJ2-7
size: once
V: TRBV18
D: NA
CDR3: CASSPVQGRISYEQYF
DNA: TGTGCCAGCTCACCAGTGCAGGGTAGAATCTCCTACGAGCAGTACTTC

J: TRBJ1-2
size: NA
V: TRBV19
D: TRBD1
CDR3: CASSTQQGATYGYTF
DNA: TGTGCCAGTAGTACACAACAGGGGGCTACCTATGGCTACACCTTC

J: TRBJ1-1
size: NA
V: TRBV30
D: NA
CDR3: CAWTLDSGEAFF
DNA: TGTGCCTGGACCCTCGACAGTGGTGAAGCTTTCTTT

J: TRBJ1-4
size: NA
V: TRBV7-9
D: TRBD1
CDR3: CASSMDREPGKLFF
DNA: TGTGCCAGCAGCATGGACAGGGAGCCTGGAAAACTGTTTTTT

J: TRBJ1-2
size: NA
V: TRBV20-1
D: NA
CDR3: CSASGQANYGYTF
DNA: TGCAGTGCTAGTGGGCAAGCTAACTATGGCTACACCTTC